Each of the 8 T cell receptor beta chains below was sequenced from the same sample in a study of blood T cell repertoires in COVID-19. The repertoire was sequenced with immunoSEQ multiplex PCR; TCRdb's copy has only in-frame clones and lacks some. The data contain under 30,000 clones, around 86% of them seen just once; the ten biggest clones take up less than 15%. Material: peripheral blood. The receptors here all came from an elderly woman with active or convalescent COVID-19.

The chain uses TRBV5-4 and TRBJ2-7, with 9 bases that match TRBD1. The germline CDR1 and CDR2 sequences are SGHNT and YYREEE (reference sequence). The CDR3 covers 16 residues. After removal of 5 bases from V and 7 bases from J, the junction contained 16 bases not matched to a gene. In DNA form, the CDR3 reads TGTGCCAGCAGTAGAGATCCCGGGACAGGGCTCGGAGAGCAGTACTTC. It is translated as CASSRDPGTGLGEQYF.

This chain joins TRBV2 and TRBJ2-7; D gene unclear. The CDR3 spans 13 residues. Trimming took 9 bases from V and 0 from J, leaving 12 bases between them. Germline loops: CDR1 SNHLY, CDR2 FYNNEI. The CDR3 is CARGDEYSYEQYF. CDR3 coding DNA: TGTGCCAGGGGCGACGAATACTCCTACGAGCAGTACTTC.

The CDR3 loop reads CASSSDRGRLFF. Here the CDR3 DNA reads TGTGCCAGCAGCTCGGACAGGGGGCGACTGTTTTTT. The rearrangement uses TRBV7-2 and TRBJ1-4, with 11 bases matching TRBD1. This CDR3 is built from 12 residues. Germline V gives CDR1 SGHTA, CDR2 FQGNSA. Trimming took 4 bases from V and 13 from J; bases not matched to a gene: 2.

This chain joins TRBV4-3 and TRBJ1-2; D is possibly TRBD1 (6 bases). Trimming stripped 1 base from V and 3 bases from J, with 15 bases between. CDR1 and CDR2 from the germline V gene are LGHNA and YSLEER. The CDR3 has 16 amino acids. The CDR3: CASSQGYEDRYYGYTF. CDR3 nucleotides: TGCGCCAGCAGCCAAGGTTATGAGGACAGATACTATGGCTACACCTTC.

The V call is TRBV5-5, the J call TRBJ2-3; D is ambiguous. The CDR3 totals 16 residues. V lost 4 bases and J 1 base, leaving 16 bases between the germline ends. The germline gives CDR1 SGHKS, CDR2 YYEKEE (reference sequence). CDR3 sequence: CASSLDPLLGTDTQYF. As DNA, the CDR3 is TGTGCCAGCAGCCTGGACCCACTCCTTGGCACAGATACGCAGTATTTT.

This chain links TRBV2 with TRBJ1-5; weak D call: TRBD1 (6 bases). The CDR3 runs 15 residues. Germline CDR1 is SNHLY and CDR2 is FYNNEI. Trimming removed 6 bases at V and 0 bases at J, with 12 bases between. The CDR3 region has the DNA TGTGCCAGCAGACGGGACAAGTATAGCAATCAGCCCCAGCATTTT. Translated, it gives CASRRDKYSNQPQHF.

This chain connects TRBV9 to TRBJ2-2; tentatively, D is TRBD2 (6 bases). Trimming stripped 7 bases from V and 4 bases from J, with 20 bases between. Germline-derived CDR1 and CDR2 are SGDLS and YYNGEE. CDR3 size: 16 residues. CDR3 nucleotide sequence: TGTGCCAGCCACCTTGGGGCTAGCGCGTTCACCGGGGAGCTGTTTTTT. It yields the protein CASHLGASAFTGELFF.

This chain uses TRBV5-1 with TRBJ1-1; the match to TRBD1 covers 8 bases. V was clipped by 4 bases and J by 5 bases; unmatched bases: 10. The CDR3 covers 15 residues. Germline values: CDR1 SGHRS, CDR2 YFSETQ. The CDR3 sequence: CASSRQGRGETEAFF. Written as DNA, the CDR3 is TGCGCCAGCAGCCGACAGGGGAGAGGGGAAACTGAAGCTTTCTTT.